A single sample is the source of the 28 T cell receptor beta chains below, sequenced in a study of T cells in Graves' hyperthyroidism and ophthalmopathy. Amplified regions were TCR beta CDR3 sequences from RNA transcripts. HTBI primers drove first-round RT-PCR of the TCR CDR3. TCRdb ran MiXCR on the multiplex PCR reads and lists one entry per CDR3 protein. Here the sample spans tens of thousands of distinct CDR3 sequences, roughly 51% being singletons. Sample: peripheral blood or thyroid tissue (not recorded which). These receptors were obtained from a man younger than 35 with Graves' hyperthyroidism.

Ten or more counts support this clonotype. The chain employs TRBV6-2 or TRBV6-3 and TRBJ2-6; 10 bases align to TRBD1. This CDR3 has 18 residues. Germline V gene sequence: CDR1 MNHEY, CDR2 SVGEGT. V lost 1 base and J lost 1; bases outside the gene matches: 4. CDR3 bases: TGTGCCAGCAGTTACTGGGGGACAGGGGCTTCTGGGGCCAACGTCCTGACTTTC. Translated, it gives CASSYWGTGASGANVLTF.

J is TRBJ2-7 and V is TRBV29-1; 10 nucleotides agree with TRBD1. CDR1 is SQVTM, CDR2 ANQGSEA, per germline. CDR3 length: 12 amino acids. The J segment lost 6 bases and the V segment lost 7 bases, leaving 6 bases of the junction unmatched. The CDR3 DNA follows: TGCAGCGCATGGGGACAGGGGCTCGAGCAGTACTTC. It is translated as CSAWGQGLEQYF.

The chain has TRBV15 and TRBJ2-7; TRBD2 might be the D (5 bases). V was clipped by 1 base and J by 0 bases, with 7 bases between them. Germline-derived CDR1 and CDR2 are LNHNV and YYDKDF (reference sequence). The length of the CDR3 is 14 residues. The CDR3 nucleotides are TGTGCCACCAGCAGAGGTAGCGACTCCTACGAGCAGTACTTC. Translated, it gives CATSRGSDSYEQYF.

The chain carries TRBV19 and TRBJ1-5; a possible D gene is TRBD1 (5 bases). Germline V CDR1 and CDR2: LNHDA, SQIVND (reference sequence). CDR3 size: 15 residues. Trimming shortened V by 5 bases and J by 2 bases, and 13 bases separated the two germline ends. For the CDR3, the DNA is TGTGCCAGTAGTCGGTGGGGCTTGGGCAATCAGCCCCAGCATTTT. This codes for CASSRWGLGNQPQHF. Using reference TRBV19 and TRBJ1-5 for the parts outside the CDR3, the full variable domain is DGGITQSPKYLFRKEGQNVTLSCEQNLNHDAMYWYRQDPGQGLRLIYYSQIVNDFQKGDIAEGYSVSREKKESFPLTVTSAQKNPTAFYLCASSRWGLGNQPQHFGDGTRLSIL.

V and J are TRBV9 and TRBJ1-1; no firm D call. The CDR3 loop spans 14 amino acids. From germline, CDR1 is SGDLS and CDR2 YYNGEE. V lost 4 bases and J lost 4, with 14 bases in between. The DNA of the CDR3 is TGTGCCAGCAGCCATGATCCGGGGAGCACTGAAGCTTTCTTT. It encodes CASSHDPGSTEAFF. Complete variable domain (other parts from reference TRBV9 and TRBJ1-1): DSGVTQTPKHLITATGQRVTLRCSPRSGDLSVYWYQQSLDQGLQFLIQYYNGEERAKGNILERFSAQQFPDLHSELNLSSLELGDSALYFCASSHDPGSTEAFFGQGTRLTVV.

This clonotype was counted a single time. This may come from a read error, since a much larger clone is one base off. The chain carries TRBV10-2 and TRBJ2-7, with D perhaps TRBD2 (5 bases). This CDR3 contains 14 residues. Germline CDR1 is WSHSY and CDR2 is SAAADI. The CDR3 here is CASSESSDTYGQYF. The CDR3 nucleotides are TGCGCCAGCAGTGAGTCTAGCGATACCTACGGGCAGTACTTC.

This clonotype has ten or more counts. This chain links TRBV24-1 with TRBJ2-3; 10 bases agree with TRBD2. CDR1 is KGHDR and CDR2 is SFDVKD in the germline V gene. V lost 8 bases, J lost 6 bases, and 7 bases stayed unmatched. This CDR3 has 14 amino acids. DNA of the CDR3: TGTGCCACCATGGGACTAGCGTTCGACGATACGCAGTATTTT. This gives the protein CATMGLAFDDTQYF.

The rearrangement uses TRBV7-2 and TRBJ2-5, with 10 positions matching TRBD1. The V gene end was trimmed by 5 bases and the J gene end by 7 bases; junction bases not matched to a gene: 19. This CDR3 comprises 18 residues. The V gene's germline CDR1 is SGHTA and CDR2 FQGNSA. The CDR3 loop is CASSQDGGGTGVASTQYF. In DNA form, the CDR3 reads TGTGCCAGCAGCCAAGATGGAGGAGGGACAGGGGTGGCGTCGACCCAGTACTTC.

The J gene is TRBJ2-7, the V gene TRBV7-9; 9 bases fit TRBD1. From germline, CDR1 is SEHNR and CDR2 FQNEAQ (reference sequence). The CDR3 is 14 residues long. The V segment lost 5 bases and the J segment 0 bases; nucleotides outside the gene matches: 2. The CDR3 loop is CASSETGGSYEQYF. CDR3 DNA sequence: TGTGCCAGCAGCGAGACAGGGGGCTCCTACGAGCAGTACTTC.

At least ten counts were recorded for this clonotype. V and J are TRBV9 and TRBJ1-6; D gene unclear. Between the trimmed V and J ends, which lost 0 bases and 4 bases, there was a span of 8 bases. CDR1 SGDLS and CDR2 YYNGEE come from the germline V gene. This CDR3 has 15 amino acids. For the CDR3, the DNA is TGTGCCAGCAGCGTAGCTGTGGGTTATAATTCACCCCTCCACTTT. This encodes CASSVAVGYNSPLHF.

At least ten counts were recorded for this clonotype. The chain joins TRBV10-3 to TRBJ1-4; tentative D call: TRBD1 (6 bases). Germline V gene data show CDR1 as ENHRY and CDR2 as SYGVKD. V lost 0 bases and J lost 8, with 25 bases in between. CDR3 length: 19 amino acids. CDR3 bases: TGTGCCATCAGTGAGTCCCCAGCCGCACCGGGACAAGAACGGGAAAAACTGTTTTTT. Translating it yields CAISESPAAPGQEREKLFF.

The rearrangement uses TRBV25-1 and TRBJ1-5, with TRBD1 identical over 8 bases. This CDR3 spans 15 amino acids. Trimming cost V 6 bases and J 5 bases; bases outside gene matches: 9. Per germline, CDR1 MGHDK and CDR2 SYGVNS. CDR3 in DNA: TGTGCCAGCAGAACAGGGGGACGGATAGATCAGCCCCAGCATTTT. Translated: CASRTGGRIDQPQHF.

Concerning this clonotype itself: A read error may account for a junction end that differs from germline. The genes are TRBV20-1 and TRBJ2-6; D possibly corresponds to TRBD1 (6 bases). Germline-derived CDR1 and CDR2 are DFQATT and SNEGSKA (reference sequence). This CDR3 spans 13 amino acids. The CDR3 DNA sequence: TGCAGTGCCTTCCCCTCAGGGGCCGACGTCCTGACTTTC. Translation gives CSAFPSGADVLTF.

The chain combines TRBV20-1 with TRBJ2-5; a possible D gene is TRBD1 (5 bases). The CDR3 runs to 15 residues. V lost 6 bases and J 9 bases, leaving 26 bases between the germline ends. In germline, CDR1 is DFQATT, CDR2 SNEGSKA (reference sequence). The CDR3 spells CSAHDLQGGNQPQYF. The CDR3 nucleotides read TGCAGTGCCCACGATCTGCAGGGTGGCAATCAGCCCCAGTACTTC.

This clonotype was seen repeatedly, ten times or more. The V gene is TRBV11-2, the J gene TRBJ1-6; a possible D gene is TRBD1 (6 bases). The CDR3 consists of 16 residues. V was clipped by 3 bases and J by 9 bases, with 18 bases between them. Germline V lookup: CDR1 SGHAT, CDR2 FQNNGV. The CDR3 DNA reads TGTGCCAGCAGCTTTGGGACAAGACCTCGTCGTTCACCCCTCCACTTT. It yields the protein CASSFGTRPRRSPLHF.

The sample holds many counts of this clonotype. The J gene is TRBJ1-6, the V gene TRBV28; D is uncertain. The CDR3 is made up of 15 amino acids. The V end lost 2 bases, the J end lost 9 bases, and 14 bases lay between the germline ends. Per the germline V gene, CDR1 is MDHEN and CDR2 is SYDVKM. The CDR3 DNA reads TGTGCCAGCAGTTTAACCCCCCGCGGCGGTTCACCCCTCCACTTT. Translation gives CASSLTPRGGSPLHF.

The table lists this clonotype with many counts. This chain links TRBV7-2 with TRBJ1-6; 10 bases map to TRBD1. The CDR3 is made up of 17 amino acids. The germline gives CDR1 SGHTA, CDR2 FQGNSA. The trim removed 2 bases at V and 9 bases at J, leaving 10 bases unmatched. The CDR3 nucleotides are TGTGCCAGCAGCTTACGGCACCAGGGACAGGGGACTTCACCCCTCCACTTT. It is translated as CASSLRHQGQGTSPLHF. The whole variable domain, remainder taken from reference TRBV7-2 and TRBJ1-6, is GAGVSQSPSNKVTEKGKDVELRCDPISGHTALYWYRQSLGQGLEFLIYFQGNSAPDKSGLPSDRFSAERTGGSVSTLTIQRTQQEDSAVYLCASSLRHQGQGTSPLHFGNGTRLTVT.

In this sample, this clonotype turned up many times. An end of the junction differs from the germline gene, which may be a read error. This chain uses TRBV24-1 with TRBJ1-1; the D is unclear. The CDR3 length is 14 residues. Per germline, CDR1 KGHDR and CDR2 SFDVKD. The CDR3 region is CATRPRHTNTEAIF. CDR3 DNA: TGTGCCACCAGACCGAGACATACGAACACTGAAGCTATCTTT.

In this sample, this clonotype turned up a few times. The chain recombines TRBV10-3 with TRBJ2-7; the match to TRBD2 covers 12 bases. CDR1 is ENHRY and CDR2 is SYGVKD in the germline V gene. V lost 8 bases, J lost 6 bases, and 2 bases stayed unmatched. This CDR3 is 12 amino acids long. CDR3 loop: CAIRLAGAEQYF. The CDR3 region has the DNA TGTGCCATCCGACTAGCGGGAGCCGAGCAGTACTTC.

The rearrangement joins TRBV15 to TRBJ1-4; D is unresolved. The CDR3 spans 10 residues. Germline loops: CDR1 LNHNV, CDR2 YYDKDF (reference sequence). V dropped 8 bases and J dropped 8 bases, with 6 bases sitting between them. CDR3 in amino acids: CATGREKLFF. Written as DNA, the CDR3 is TGTGCCACCGGGAGGGAAAAACTGTTTTTT.

This clonotype was picked up many times. V usage is TRBV9 and J usage is TRBJ1-1; D not resolved. Germline CDR1 SGDLS, CDR2 YYNGEE. This CDR3 has 13 amino acids. V was clipped by 1 base and J by 7 bases, with 11 bases between them. CDR3 in DNA: TGTGCCAGCAGCGTATCCCCGGATCGTGAAGCTTTCTTT. Encoded protein: CASSVSPDREAFF.

V and J are TRBV7-9 and TRBJ1-1, with TRBD1 identical over 9 bases. The CDR3 has 13 amino acids. The ends lost 5 bases at V and 5 bases at J; junction bases unmatched: 3. Per the germline V gene, CDR1 is SEHNR and CDR2 is FQNEAQ (reference sequence). For the CDR3, the DNA is TGTGCCAGCAGCATGGACAGGGGAACTGAAGCTTTCTTT. Translated: CASSMDRGTEAFF.

This clonotype has at least ten counts. CDR3 DNA: TGCAGTGCTAGAATTGCAGACTACGAGCAGTACTTC. Translating gives CSARIADYEQYF. The chain combines TRBV20-1 with TRBJ2-7, with D hard to call. The CDR3 has 12 amino acids. Germline CDR1 is DFQATT and CDR2 is SNEGSKA (reference sequence). Trimming stripped 2 bases from V and 3 bases from J, with 8 bases between.

This clonotype has more than one count but fewer than ten. This chain joins TRBV7-2 and TRBJ1-2; D call uncertain. Trimming removed 5 bases from V and 4 bases from J, with 8 bases in between. The CDR3 has 12 amino acids. Germline V lookup: CDR1 SGHTA, CDR2 FQGNSA. CDR3 sequence (DNA): TGTGCCAGCAGCCCAGGTCTCTATGGCTACACCTTC. Translation: CASSPGLYGYTF.

This clonotype was seen many times. V usage is TRBV4-3 and J usage is TRBJ2-3, with unresolved D. CDR1 and CDR2 from the germline V gene are LGHNA and YSLEER. This CDR3 spans 14 amino acids. Trimming pared 5 bases from V and 0 bases from J, leaving 9 bases between. The CDR3 DNA reads TGCGCCAGCAGCTCACAAGACAGCACAGATACGCAGTATTTT. It encodes CASSSQDSTDTQYF.

The chain couples TRBV11-2 to TRBJ2-5; TRBD2 is a possible D gene (6 bases). Germline V gene lookup returns CDR1 SGHAT and CDR2 FQNNGV. The CDR3 runs 14 residues. Deletions cut 7 bases from V and 1 base from J, with 13 bases between. CDR3 sequence: CASTLTGSQETQYF. In DNA, the CDR3 is TGTGCCAGCACCCTCACCGGGAGCCAAGAGACCCAGTACTTC.

V usage is TRBV24-1 and J usage is TRBJ2-2; D remains unclear. V lost 10 bases and J 5 bases, leaving 7 bases between the germline ends. The CDR3 spans 11 residues. Per the germline V gene, CDR1 is KGHDR and CDR2 is SFDVKD. In DNA, the CDR3 is TGTGCCACAGGCGGAACCGGGGAGCTGTTTTTT. Translation: CATGGTGELFF.

This clonotype was detected a few times. The genes are TRBV20-1 and TRBJ2-5; 14 nucleotides line up with TRBD2. CDR1 DFQATT and CDR2 SNEGSKA come from the germline V gene (reference sequence). V lost 6 bases to trimming and J lost 0 bases; unmatched junction nucleotides: 6. The CDR3 sequence is 16 residues long. The CDR3 DNA reads as TGCAGTGCAGGACTAGCGGGGGGCCCGTACCAAGAGACCCAGTACTTC. It codes for CSAGLAGGPYQETQYF.